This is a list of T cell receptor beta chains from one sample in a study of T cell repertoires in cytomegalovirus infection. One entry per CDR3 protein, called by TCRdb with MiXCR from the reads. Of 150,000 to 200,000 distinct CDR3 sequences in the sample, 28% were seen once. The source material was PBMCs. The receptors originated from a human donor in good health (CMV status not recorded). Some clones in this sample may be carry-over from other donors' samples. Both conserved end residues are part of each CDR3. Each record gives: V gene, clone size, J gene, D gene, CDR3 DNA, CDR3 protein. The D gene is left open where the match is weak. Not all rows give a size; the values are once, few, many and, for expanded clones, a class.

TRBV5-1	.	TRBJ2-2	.	TGCGCCAGCAGCTTCGGGGGATACACCGGGGAGCTGTTTTTT	CASSFGGYTGELFF
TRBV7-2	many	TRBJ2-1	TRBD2	TGTGCCAGCAGCCATCTAGCGGGGGGGCGGGATGAGCAGTTCTTC	CASSHLAGGRDEQFF
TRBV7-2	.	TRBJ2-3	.	TGTGCCAGCACCCAAGGCAGGGTGGATACGCAGTATTTT	CASTQGRVDTQYF
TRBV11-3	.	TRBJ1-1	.	TGTGCCAGCAGCCCAGGGATCGGGGACACTGAAGCTTTCTTT	CASSPGIGDTEAFF
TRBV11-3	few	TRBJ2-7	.	TGTGCCAGCAGCCGGCGGAAAGGATACGAGCAGTACTTC	CASSRRKGYEQYF
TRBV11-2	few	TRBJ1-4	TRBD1	TGTGCCAGCAGCAGAGACAGGGGGGGAGGTGAAAAACTGTTTTTT	CASSRDRGGGEKLFF
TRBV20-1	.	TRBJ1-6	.	TGCAGTGCTAGACCCGGGGTAGGGGATTCACCCCTCCACTTT	CSARPGVGDSPLHF
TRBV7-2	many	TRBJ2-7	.	TGTGCCAGCAGCTTAGGTCCCCTTTCCTACGAGCAGTACTTC	CASSLGPLSYEQYF
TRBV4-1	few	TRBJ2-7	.	TGCGCCAGCAGCCAAGAGGTTACGTCCATGGAGCAGTACTTC	CASSQEVTSMEQYF
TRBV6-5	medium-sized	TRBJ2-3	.	TGTGCCAGCAGACCGGACTACTACACAGATACGCAGTATTTT	CASRPDYYTDTQYF
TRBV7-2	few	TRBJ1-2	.	TGTGCCAGCCTCCGCCAGGGATCTAACTATGGCTACACCTTC	CASLRQGSNYGYTF
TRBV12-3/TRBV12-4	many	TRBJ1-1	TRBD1	TGTGCCAGCAGCCGGGACAGGCTGAACACTGAAGCTTTCTTT	CASSRDRLNTEAFF
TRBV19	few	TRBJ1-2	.	TGTGCCAGTAGTATAGATGCAGGGGCGGACTATGGCTACACCTTC	CASSIDAGADYGYTF
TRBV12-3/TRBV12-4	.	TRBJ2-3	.	TGTGCCAGCACCCTCGGGGATACAGGCACAGATACGCAGTATTTT	CASTLGDTGTDTQYF
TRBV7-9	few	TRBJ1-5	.	TGTGCCAGCAGCCTCCACAATCAGCCCCAGCATTTT	CASSLHNQPQHF
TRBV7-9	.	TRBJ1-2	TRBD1	TGTGCCAGCAGCGGGACAGTCCGAACGGGCTACACCTTC	CASSGTVRTGYTF
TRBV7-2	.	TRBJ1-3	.	TGTGCCAGCACCTCCCCGCGGGTTTTCTCTGGAAACACCATATATTTT	CASTSPRVFSGNTIYF
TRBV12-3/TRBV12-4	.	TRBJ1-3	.	TGTGCCAGCAGTTTATGGGACGGAAAAAACACCATATATTTT	CASSLWDGKNTIYF
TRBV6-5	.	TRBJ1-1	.	TGTGCCAGCACAGCAGGGAACACTGAAGCTTTCTTT	CASTAGNTEAFF
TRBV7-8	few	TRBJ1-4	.	TGTGCCAGCAGCCGTGGGTGGACAGCAAAACTGTTTTTT	CASSRGWTAKLFF
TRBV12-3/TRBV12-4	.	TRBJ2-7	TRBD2	TGTGCCCGCAGGCCGGGGGGAGGGAACGAGCAGTACTTC	CARRPGGGNEQYF
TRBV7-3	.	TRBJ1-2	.	TGTGCCAGCAGCCCAACCCCGGGGACCCTCCGCGGCTACACCTTC	CASSPTPGTLRGYTF
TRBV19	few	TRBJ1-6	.	TGTGCCGTCAAGAGGGAGGGTCATAATTCACCCCTCCACTTT	CAVKREGHNSPLHF
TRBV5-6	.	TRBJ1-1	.	TGTGCCAGCAGCTTGATCCGGGGTGATACTGAAGCTTTCTTT	CASSLIRGDTEAFF
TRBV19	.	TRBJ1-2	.	TGTGCCAGTGGAGAACGGGGGCTCTATGGCTACACCTTC	CASGERGLYGYTF
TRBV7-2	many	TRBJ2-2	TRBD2	TGTGCCAGCAGCTTAAGTTTCGGTGGACTAGCGTTCGGGGAGCTGTTTTTT	CASSLSFGGLAFGELFF
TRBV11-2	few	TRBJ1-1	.	TGTGCCAGCAGCTTAGCTGCGGACGGGGGATCCATGAACACTGAAGCTTTCTTT	CASSLAADGGSMNTEAFF
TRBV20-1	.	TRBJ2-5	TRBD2	TGCAGTGCCAACCACGGACTAGCGGGGGACCTCCAGGGAGAGACCCAGTACTTC	CSANHGLAGDLQGETQYF
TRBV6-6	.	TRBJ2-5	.	TGTGCCAGCAGTTACTCCTCCAGGGGGGTCCTCCAAGAGACCCAGTACTTC	CASSYSSRGVLQETQYF
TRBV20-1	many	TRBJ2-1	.	TGCAGTGCTAGGGGGGACAGCCCGACGGGGGGGCAGTTCTTC	CSARGDSPTGGQFF
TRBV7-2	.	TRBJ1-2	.	TGTGCCAGCAGCGAAAATAGCGGGGTTCAATATGGCTACACCTTC	CASSENSGVQYGYTF
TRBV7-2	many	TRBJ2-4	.	TGTGCCAGCAGCTTACCCCATGATAAGGGACTAGCCAAAAACATTCAGTACTTC	CASSLPHDKGLAKNIQYF
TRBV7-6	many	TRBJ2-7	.	TGTGCCAGCAGCTTAAGAGGATCGAACAGGGAGCAGTACTTC	CASSLRGSNREQYF
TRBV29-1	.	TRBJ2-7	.	TGCAGCGTTGTAGTCGGGACGGACCTCTACGAGCAGTACTTC	CSVVVGTDLYEQYF
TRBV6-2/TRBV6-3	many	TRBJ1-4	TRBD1	TGTGCCAGCAGTTGGCCGGACAGGGGGAACGAAAAACTGTTTTTT	CASSWPDRGNEKLFF
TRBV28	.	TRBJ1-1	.	TGTGCCAGCCCCCCCGCCGGGGAGAGCACTGAAGCTTTCTTT	CASPPAGESTEAFF
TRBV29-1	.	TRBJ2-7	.	TGCAGCGTTGAGGCAGGGGTGGGCGAGCAGTACTTC	CSVEAGVGEQYF
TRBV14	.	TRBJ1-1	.	TGTGCCAGCAGCCAAGAAATCACGGGCACTGAAGCTTTCTTT	CASSQEITGTEAFF
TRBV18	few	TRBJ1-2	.	TGTGCCAGCTCTGCGGACACCCTCTATGGCTACACCTTC	CASSADTLYGYTF
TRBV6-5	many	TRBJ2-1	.	TGTGCCAGCAGTTATCGACCAGACAGGGAGGAGTACAATGAGCAGTTCTTC	CASSYRPDREEYNEQFF
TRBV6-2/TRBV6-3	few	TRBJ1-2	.	TGTGCCAGCAGTTATGACAGAAGTACTAACTATGGCTACACCTTC	CASSYDRSTNYGYTF
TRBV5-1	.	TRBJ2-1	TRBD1	TGCGCCAGCAGCTCTCCGGGACAGGGGGGTACGATTTGGCGGAATGAGCAGTTCTTC	CASSSPGQGGTIWRNEQFF
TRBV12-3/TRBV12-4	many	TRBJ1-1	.	TGTGCCAGCAGCTTATGGGGGAACACTGAAGCTTTCTTT	CASSLWGNTEAFF
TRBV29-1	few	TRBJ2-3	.	TGCAGCGCCGGAATCGGCCCTCAGGGAGATACGCAGTATTTT	CSAGIGPQGDTQYF
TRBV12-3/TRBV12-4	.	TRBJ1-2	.	TGTGCCAGCAGTTTATGGGTGTTATATGGCTACACCTTC	CASSLWVLYGYTF
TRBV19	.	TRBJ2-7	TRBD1	TGTGCCAGTAGTGTACGACAGGGGGAATCCTACGAGCAGTACTTC	CASSVRQGESYEQYF
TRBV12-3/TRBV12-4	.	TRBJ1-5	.	TGTGCCAGCAGTCGGACAGCAGGGAGCGGTCAGCCCCAGCATTTT	CASSRTAGSGQPQHF
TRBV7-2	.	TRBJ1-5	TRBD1	TGTGCCAGCAAGATCGGACAGGGGGCCGTTCAGCCCCAGCATTTT	CASKIGQGAVQPQHF